The next 18 T cell receptor beta chains were all read from a single sample in a study of PD-1 blockade in classical Hodgkin lymphoma. Here immunoSEQ multiplex PCR was the method, and the copy in TCRdb shows in-frame clones only, minus some. The sample yields over 10,000 clones, around four fifths seen once. All trial patients relapsed after autologous stem cell transplantation. Sequences were derived from peripheral blood mononuclear cells (PBMCs), sampled at baseline. The receptor set was obtained from a human donor with classical Hodgkin lymphoma.

The chain recombines TRBV14 with TRBJ2-2; 7 positions agree with TRBD1. Germline V lookup: CDR1 SGHDN, CDR2 FVKESK. The length of the CDR3 is 16 residues. The V gene end was trimmed by 4 bases and the J gene end by 5 bases; junction bases not matched to a gene: 10. CDR3 sequence: CASSRQGGGGTGELFF. In DNA, the CDR3 is TGTGCCAGCAGCCGGCAAGGGGGCGGAGGTACCGGGGAGCTGTTTTTT.

This chain links TRBV18 with TRBJ1-1; possible D gene TRBD1, 6 bases. This CDR3 region has 16 residues. CDR1 and CDR2 from the germline V gene are KGHSH and LQKENI. Trimming cost V 6 bases and J 4 bases, with 21 bases left between them. In DNA, the CDR3 is TGTGCCAGCTCCCTACACAGCCAGGGGATGGGCACTGAAGCTTTCTTT. This gives the protein CASSLHSQGMGTEAFF. The full variable domain, in which reference TRBV18 and TRBJ1-1 provide the parts outside the CDR3, is NAGVMQNPRHLVRRRGQEARLRCSPMKGHSHVYWYRQLPEEGLKFMVYLQKENIIDESGMPKERFSAEFPKEGPSILRIQQVVRGDSAAYFCASSLHSQGMGTEAFFGQGTRLTVV.

In the case of this clone: A read error may account for a junction end that differs from germline. The chain employs TRBV5-1 and TRBJ1-5, with D possibly matching TRBD1 (6 bases). The CDR3 is 15 amino acids. CDR1 is SGHRS and CDR2 is YFSETQ in the germline V gene. CDR3 DNA sequence: TGCGTCAGCAGCGCCGGGACAAGCGCCAATCAGCCCCAGCATTTT. It codes for CVSSAGTSANQPQHF.

The rearrangement links TRBV7-9 to TRBJ1-1, with 8 bases aligning to TRBD1. The germline V gene has CDR1 SEHNR and CDR2 FQNEAQ (reference sequence). Trimming took 3 bases from V and 7 from J; bases not matched to a gene: 7. The CDR3 runs to 14 residues. DNA for the CDR3: TGTGCCAGCAGCTTGATGGGACAGGAAGGTGAAGCTTTCTTT. It translates to CASSLMGQEGEAFF.

The chain uses TRBV7-9 and TRBJ2-1; 8 bases map to TRBD1. Germline CDR1 reads SEHNR; CDR2 reads FQNEAQ (reference sequence). V shed 5 bases and J 7 bases; nucleotides not matched to a gene: 4. The CDR3 loop spans 13 amino acids. The CDR3 here is CASSGQGWNEQFF. CDR3 coding DNA: TGTGCCAGCAGCGGACAGGGTTGGAATGAGCAGTTCTTC.

This clone was detected a few times. The V call is TRBV7-9, the J call TRBJ1-2, with 7 nucleotides matching TRBD1. The CDR3 runs to 14 residues. J was trimmed by 4 bases and V by 5 bases; bases with no gene match: 7. Germline-derived CDR1 and CDR2 are SEHNR and FQNEAQ (reference sequence). The CDR3 DNA follows: TGTGCCAGCAGCCCAGGAGGGGGCTCCTATGGCTACACCTTC. This translates into CASSPGGGSYGYTF.

The V gene is TRBV5-4, the J gene TRBJ1-1; D remains ambiguous. The CDR3 has 13 residues. Trimming removed 1 base at V and 3 bases at J, with 7 bases between. The V gene's germline CDR1 is SGHNT and CDR2 YYREEE (reference sequence). The CDR3, as DNA: TGTGCCAGCAGCTTGATGCTGGACACTGAAGCTTTCTTT. Translating gives CASSLMLDTEAFF.

The rearrangement links TRBV5-1 to TRBJ1-3; D is possibly TRBD1 (5 bases). Trimming stripped 2 bases from V and 0 bases from J, with 15 bases between. Germline CDR1 SGHRS, CDR2 YFSETQ. The CDR3 runs to 17 residues. CDR3 loop: CASSLSGTVLSGNTIYF. The DNA for the CDR3 is TGCGCCAGCAGCTTATCCGGGACCGTGCTCTCTGGAAACACCATATATTTT.

The chain has TRBV18 and TRBJ2-7, with 8 bases matching TRBD2. CDR1 and CDR2 from the germline V gene are KGHSH and LQKENI. Trimming took 4 bases from V and 0 from J; bases not matched to a gene: 2. This CDR3 spans 14 amino acids. The CDR3 DNA reads as TGTGCCAGCTCACGGCGGGGGGTCTCCTACGAGCAGTACTTC. The encoded protein is CASSRRGVSYEQYF.

The V and J genes are TRBV5-1 and TRBJ2-5; D not certain. V lost 0 bases to trimming and J lost 1 base, with 10 bases between them. The germline V gene encodes CDR1 SGHRS and CDR2 YFSETQ. This CDR3 is 15 amino acids long. The CDR3 DNA is TGCGCCAGCAGCTTGGTAATAGGAACCCAAGAGACCCAGTACTTC. This translates into CASSLVIGTQETQYF.

The chain uses TRBV9 and TRBJ2-7; 9 nucleotides align to TRBD2. CDR1 and CDR2 (germline): SGDLS, YYNGEE. J gave up 4 bases and V 0 bases, and 5 bases lay outside the gene matches. The length of the CDR3 is 15 residues. The CDR3 DNA sequence: TGTGCCAGCAGCGTAGCGGCTAGCGGGGTTTACGAGCAGTACTTC. Protein: CASSVAASGVYEQYF.

The chain employs TRBV4-1 and TRBJ2-3; TRBD1 matches 10 bases. The CDR3 spans 14 residues. V trimming: 11 bases; J trimming: 3 bases; junction bases outside the gene matches: 8. Germline CDR1 reads MGHRA; CDR2 reads YSYEKL. CDR3 sequence: CAGPDRGRTDTQYF. CDR3 bases: TGCGCCGGACCGGACAGGGGGAGAACAGATACGCAGTATTTT.

The rearrangement joins TRBV18 to TRBJ1-2; D not resolved. The germline V gene has CDR1 KGHSH and CDR2 LQKENI. Trimming took off 1 base at V and 0 bases at J, with 12 bases between the two ends. The CDR3 totals 16 residues. In nucleotides, the CDR3 is TGTGCCAGCTCACCACAGGGTCCGGGCACTAACTATGGCTACACCTTC. This codes for CASSPQGPGTNYGYTF.

This chain joins TRBV18 and TRBJ1-1; D remains unclear. Per germline, CDR1 KGHSH and CDR2 LQKENI. The V end lost 1 base, the J end lost 4 bases, and 10 bases lay between the germline ends. The CDR3 is 14 amino acids. For the CDR3, the DNA is TGTGCCAGCTCACCACAGGACTTGTTCACTGAAGCTTTCTTT. Amino acid sequence: CASSPQDLFTEAFF.

This clone has only a few counts. V is TRBV15 and J is TRBJ1-6, with D tentatively TRBD1 (5 bases). Trimming took off 5 bases at V and 0 bases at J, with 11 bases between the two ends. Germline V gene lookup returns CDR1 LNHNV and CDR2 YYDKDF (reference sequence). This CDR3 contains 16 residues. The CDR3 sequence: CATSDPDSSYNSPLHF. DNA for the CDR3: TGTGCCACCAGCGACCCTGACAGCTCCTATAATTCACCCCTCCACTTT.

The V and J genes are TRBV5-1 and TRBJ2-2; D is unresolved. The CDR3 extends over 15 amino acids. The V gene lost 6 bases and the J gene lost 4 bases, with 16 bases spanning the gap. In germline, CDR1 is SGHRS, CDR2 YFSETQ. CDR3 sequence: CASTMVSRSTGELFF. In DNA, the CDR3 is TGCGCCAGCACGATGGTTAGCAGATCCACCGGGGAGCTGTTTTTT. Filled out from reference TRBV5-1 and TRBJ2-2, the complete variable domain reads KAGVTQTPRYLIKTRGQQVTLSCSPISGHRSVSWYQQTPGQGLQFLFEYFSETQRNKGNFPGRFSGRQFSNSRSEMNVSTLELGDSALYLCASTMVSRSTGELFFGEGSRLTVL.

By its share, this clone is medium-sized. V usage is TRBV5-1 and J usage is TRBJ1-4; D unresolved. CDR3 length: 14 amino acids. CDR1 SGHRS and CDR2 YFSETQ come from the germline V gene. Trimming shortened V by 4 bases and J by 4 bases, and 11 bases separated the two germline ends. The CDR3 here is CASSPGQFNEKLFF. The CDR3 DNA reads as TGCGCCAGCAGCCCCGGGCAGTTTAATGAAAAACTGTTTTTT.

J is TRBJ1-5 and V is TRBV7-8; maybe TRBD1 (6 bases). From germline, CDR1 is SGHVS and CDR2 FQNEAQ. V was trimmed by 5 bases and J by 0 bases, leaving 14 bases between them. The CDR3 extends over 16 amino acids. CDR3 amino acids: CASSAGGHTSNQPQHF. The CDR3 DNA is TGTGCCAGCAGCGCCGGGGGGCACACTAGCAATCAGCCCCAGCATTTT.